This T cell receptor beta chain was profiled in a study of blood T cell repertoires in COVID-19. Study at large: The United States, Italy and Spain supplied acute and convalescent COVID-19 samples.

Germline values: CDR1 LGHNA, CDR2 YNFKEQ. V shed 0 bases, J shed 7 bases, and the junction held 4 bases outside the gene matches. The CDR3 is 15 residues long. Patients in Seattle were enrolled during active infection, then followed longitudinally. This clone was observed a few times. As handled by the study authors: Quantification of nucleated cells was approximated via reference gene primer amplification. Method: immunoSEQ multiplex PCR; TCRdb's copy keeps in-frame clones and lacks some. That table supplies the V and J calls and clone size; D and trimming were determined from the DNA. Among over 120,000 clones listed, around 75% were seen once.

The genes are TRBV4-2 and TRBJ2-5; 11 bases line up with TRBD2. This TCR was recovered from an older woman with COVID-19, enrolled during active disease. The specimen was peripheral blood. CDR3 nucleotides: TGTGCCAGCAGCCAAGAGGGGACTAGCGGAGGGACCCAGTACTTC. As protein: CASSQEGTSGGTQYF.